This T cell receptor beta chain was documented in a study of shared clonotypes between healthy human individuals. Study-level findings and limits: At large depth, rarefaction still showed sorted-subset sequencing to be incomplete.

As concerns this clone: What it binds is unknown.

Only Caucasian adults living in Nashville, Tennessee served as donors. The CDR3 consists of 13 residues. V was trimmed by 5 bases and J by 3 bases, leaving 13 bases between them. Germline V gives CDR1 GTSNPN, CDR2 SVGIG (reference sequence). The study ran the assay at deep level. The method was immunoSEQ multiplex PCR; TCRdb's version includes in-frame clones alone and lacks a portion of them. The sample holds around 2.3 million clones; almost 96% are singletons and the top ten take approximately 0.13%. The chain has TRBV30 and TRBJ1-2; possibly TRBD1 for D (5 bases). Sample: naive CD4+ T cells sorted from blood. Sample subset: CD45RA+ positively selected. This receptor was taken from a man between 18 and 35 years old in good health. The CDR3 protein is CAWEDNPYYGYTF. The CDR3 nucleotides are TGTGCCTGGGAGGACAACCCATACTATGGCTACACCTTC.